This passage covers 9 T cell receptor beta chains from one sample sequenced in a study of cytomegalovirus exposure and HLA in healthy donors. PCR was performed using 60 Vbeta and 13 Jbeta primers. TCRdb's table, derived via immunoSEQ multiplex PCR, lists solely in-frame clones and lacks some. This table has approximately 100,000 clones, around three quarters appearing once. Sequenced material: PBMCs. These receptors all come from a man aged 55-75 years in good health and CMV-seropositive.

The chain employs TRBV5-1 and TRBJ1-4; tentatively, D is TRBD1 (5 bases). With 2 bases removed from V and 0 bases from J, the gap between germline ends came to 8 bases. Germline assignment: CDR1 SGHRS and CDR2 YFSETQ. This CDR3 contains 15 residues. As DNA, the CDR3 is TGCGCCAGCAGCTTTGGGGCCGCAACTAATGAAAAACTGTTTTTT. Its protein is CASSFGAATNEKLFF.

V is TRBV7-3 and J is TRBJ1-1, with D perhaps matching TRBD1 (5 bases). The CDR3 has 14 residues. CDR1 and CDR2 (germline): SGHTA, FQGTGA. Trimming shortened V by 5 bases and J by 1 base, and 11 bases separated the two germline ends. This CDR3 reads CASSTGPKNTEAFF. DNA for the CDR3: TGTGCCAGCAGCACAGGACCGAAGAACACTGAAGCTTTCTTT.

The J gene is TRBJ2-1, the V gene TRBV19, with D perhaps matching TRBD2 (5 bases). Per germline, CDR1 LNHDA and CDR2 SQIVND (reference sequence). This CDR3 comprises 15 residues. Trimming took 7 bases from V and 0 from J, leaving 13 bases between them. CDR3 region: CASKAEGSSYNEQFF. In DNA form, the CDR3 reads TGTGCCAGTAAGGCTGAGGGAAGCTCCTACAATGAGCAGTTCTTC.

V is TRBV11-1 and J is TRBJ2-1, with D perhaps matching TRBD2 (7 bases). The CDR3 sequence is 17 residues long. Germline V CDR1 and CDR2: SGHAT, FQDESV (reference sequence). V was shortened by 6 bases and J by 0 bases, with 18 bases between the two germline ends. The CDR3 here is CASRAYKGGISYNEQFF. Here the CDR3 DNA reads TGTGCCAGCAGAGCCTATAAGGGGGGGATCTCCTACAATGAGCAGTTCTTC.

This chain uses TRBV27 with TRBJ2-3, with TRBD1 identical over 7 bases. The ends lost 5 bases at V and 1 base at J; junction bases unmatched: 9. Germline CDR1 MNHEY, CDR2 SMNVEV (reference sequence). The CDR3 length is 16 residues. The CDR3 spells CASSRQGLSGTDTQYF. The CDR3 DNA is TGTGCCAGCAGTCGACAGGGCCTTTCTGGCACAGATACGCAGTATTTT.

The chain links TRBV28 to TRBJ2-7, with 12 nucleotides matching TRBD1. The trim removed 6 bases at V and 9 bases at J, leaving 12 bases unmatched. Per germline, CDR1 MDHEN and CDR2 SYDVKM. This CDR3 spans 15 amino acids. CDR3 coding DNA: TGTGCCAGCAGCCCTACCGGGACAGGGGGCTCTAGGCAGTACTTC. Translated: CASSPTGTGGSRQYF.

This clone has just a few counts. V usage is TRBV6-5 and J usage is TRBJ2-7, with D possibly TRBD1 on 6 matching bases. This CDR3 comprises 12 residues. The V end was cut by 6 bases, the J end by 2 bases, with 8 bases between. Looked up from germline, CDR1 is MNHEY and CDR2 is SVGAGI. The CDR3 nucleotides are TGTGCCAGCAGACAGGGTCCCTACGAGCAGTACTTC. Translation gives CASRQGPYEQYF.

J is TRBJ2-2 and V is TRBV6-1, with TRBD1 matching over 10 bases. V dropped 6 bases and J dropped 7; count of bases not matched to a gene: 5. Looked up from germline, CDR1 is MNHNS and CDR2 is SASEGT. This CDR3 has 14 residues. The CDR3 nucleotides read TGTGCCAGCAGCAAAGGACAGGGGGGCGGGGAGCTGTTTTTT. Protein sequence: CASSKGQGGGELFF.

The sample holds a few counts of this clone. J is TRBJ2-1 and V is TRBV7-3; D might be TRBD2 (7 bases). Germline-derived CDR1 and CDR2 are SGHTA and FQGTGA. The CDR3 extends over 14 amino acids. The ends were cut back, 0 bases at V and 7 bases at J, with 10 bases in the middle. The CDR3 loop is CASSLTGGLNEQFF. As DNA, the CDR3 is TGTGCCAGCAGCTTAACCGGGGGGCTGAATGAGCAGTTCTTC.